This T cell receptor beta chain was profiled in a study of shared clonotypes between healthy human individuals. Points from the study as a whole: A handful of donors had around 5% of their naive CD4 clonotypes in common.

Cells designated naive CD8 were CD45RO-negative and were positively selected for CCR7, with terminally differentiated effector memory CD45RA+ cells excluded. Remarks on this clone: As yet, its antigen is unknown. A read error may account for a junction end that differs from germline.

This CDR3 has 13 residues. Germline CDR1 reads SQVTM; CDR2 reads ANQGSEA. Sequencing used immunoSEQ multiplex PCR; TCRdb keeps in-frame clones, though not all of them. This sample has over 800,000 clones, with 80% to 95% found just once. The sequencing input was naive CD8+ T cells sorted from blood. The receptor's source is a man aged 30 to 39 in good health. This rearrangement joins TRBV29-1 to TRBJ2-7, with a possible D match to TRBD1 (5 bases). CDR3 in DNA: TGCAGCGTTGAACAGGGTTCCTCCGACGAGCAGTACTTC. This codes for CSVEQGSSDEQYF.